A single T cell receptor beta chain is shown here with its context. This specimen belongs to a study of CD8 T cells in Susac syndrome. The RNA input was about 0.45 to 1 ug, and it was reverse transcribed with random hexamers. immunoSEQ multiplex PCR amplified TCR beta CDR3 across 54 Vbeta, 13 Jbeta. TCRdb ran MiXCR on the immunoSEQ multiplex PCR reads and lists one entry per CDR3 protein. The repertoire consists of about 180,000 distinct CDR3 sequences, with about 95% occurring once and the leading ten covering 0.15% to 0.2%. While CD8+ and CD4+ T cells were isolated negatively, TEMRA cells were enriched by FACS. Trimming removed 4 bases from V and 7 bases from J; junction bases left unmatched: 6. Germline-derived CDR1 and CDR2 are SGHDT and YYEEEE. The CDR3 has 13 amino acids.

The specimen was CD8+ T cells from PBMCs. The source is a human donor with multiple sclerosis. This rearrangement joins TRBV5-6 to TRBJ1-2; 8 bases map to TRBD1. The CDR3, as DNA: TGTGCCAGCAGCCTTGGACAGGGAGGTGGCTACACCTTC. It translates to CASSLGQGGGYTF.